This T cell receptor beta chain was obtained from a study of cytomegalovirus exposure and HLA in healthy donors. About the study: Previous work identified 117 million unique TCR beta sequences from approximately 190 million T cells. The study, taken as a whole, reports: Most observed TCR sequences were rare, whereas some public TCRs were detected in many donors. Presence/absence analyses treated sequencing depth as roughly uniform across donors. The likely origin of a cluster of highly shared sequence variants was a sequencing artifact.

The germline gives CDR1 MNHEY, CDR2 SVGAGI. The length of the CDR3 is 15 residues. J lost 4 bases, V lost 0 bases, and 2 bases had no gene match. Comment on this clone: Its target is not known.

PCR primers comprised 60 Vbeta and 13 Jbeta primers. Only in-frame clones appear in the TCRdb table, and some are missing; sequencing was by immunoSEQ multiplex PCR. Among 150,000 or so clones listed, over 60% were seen once. The rearrangement links TRBV6-5 to TRBJ2-3; 9 bases are shared with TRBD1. The receptor was derived from a male donor in good health and CMV-seropositive. The sample comprised PBMCs. CDR3 protein: CASSYSGQGPDTQYF. CDR3 DNA sequence: TGTGCCAGCAGTTACTCGGGACAGGGACCAGATACGCAGTATTTT.